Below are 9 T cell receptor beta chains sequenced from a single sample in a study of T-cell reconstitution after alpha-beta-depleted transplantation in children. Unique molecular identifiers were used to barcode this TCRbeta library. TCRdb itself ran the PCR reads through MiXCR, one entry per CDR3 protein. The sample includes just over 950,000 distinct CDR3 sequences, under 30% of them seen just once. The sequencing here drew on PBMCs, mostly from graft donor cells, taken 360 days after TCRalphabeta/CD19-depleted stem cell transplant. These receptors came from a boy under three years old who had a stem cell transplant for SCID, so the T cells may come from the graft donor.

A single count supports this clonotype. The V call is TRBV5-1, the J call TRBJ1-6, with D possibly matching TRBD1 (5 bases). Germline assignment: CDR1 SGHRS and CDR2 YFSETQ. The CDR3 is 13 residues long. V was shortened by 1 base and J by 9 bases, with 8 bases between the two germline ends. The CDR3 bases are TGCGCCAGCAGCTTGAGTGGGGGTTCACCCCTCCACTTT. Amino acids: CASSLSGGSPLHF.

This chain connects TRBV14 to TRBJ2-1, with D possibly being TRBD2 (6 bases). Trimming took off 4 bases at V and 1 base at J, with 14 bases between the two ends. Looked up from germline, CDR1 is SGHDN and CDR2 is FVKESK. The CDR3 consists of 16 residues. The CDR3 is CASSLGGLLSYNEQFF. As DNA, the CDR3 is TGTGCCAGCAGCCTCGGGGGACTCCTTTCCTACAATGAGCAGTTCTTC.

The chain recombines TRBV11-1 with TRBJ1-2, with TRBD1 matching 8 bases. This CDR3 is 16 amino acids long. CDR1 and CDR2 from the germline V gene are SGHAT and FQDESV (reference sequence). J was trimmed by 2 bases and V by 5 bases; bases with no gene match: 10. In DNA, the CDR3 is TGTGCCAGCAGCCCCTACCCGACAGGGGCAAACTATGGCTACACCTTC. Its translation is CASSPYPTGANYGYTF.

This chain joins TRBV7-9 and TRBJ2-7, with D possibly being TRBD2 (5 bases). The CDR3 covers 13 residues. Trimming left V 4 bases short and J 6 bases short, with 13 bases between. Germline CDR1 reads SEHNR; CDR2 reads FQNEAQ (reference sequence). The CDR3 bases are TGTGCCAGCAGCTCTTCGAGGGTCACCGAGCAGTACTTC. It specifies CASSSSRVTEQYF. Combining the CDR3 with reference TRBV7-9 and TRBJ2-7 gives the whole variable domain DTGVSQNPRHKITKRGQNVTFRCDPISEHNRLYWYRQTLGQGPEFLTYFQNEAQLEKSRLLSDRFSAERPKGSFSTLEIQRTEQGDSAMYLCASSSSRVTEQYFGPGTRLTVT.

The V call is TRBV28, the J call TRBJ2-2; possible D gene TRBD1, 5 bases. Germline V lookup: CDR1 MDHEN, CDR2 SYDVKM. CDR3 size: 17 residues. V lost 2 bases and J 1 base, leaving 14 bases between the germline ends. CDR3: CASSLPRATVNTGELFF. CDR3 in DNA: TGTGCCAGCAGTTTACCCAGGGCGACGGTGAACACCGGGGAGCTGTTTTTT. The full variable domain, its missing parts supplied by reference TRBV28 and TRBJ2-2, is DVKVTQSSRYLVKRTGEKVFLECVQDMDHENMFWYRQDPGLGLRLIYFSYDVKMKEKGDIPEGYSVSREKKERFSLILESASTNQTSMYLCASSLPRATVNTGELFFGEGSRLTVL.

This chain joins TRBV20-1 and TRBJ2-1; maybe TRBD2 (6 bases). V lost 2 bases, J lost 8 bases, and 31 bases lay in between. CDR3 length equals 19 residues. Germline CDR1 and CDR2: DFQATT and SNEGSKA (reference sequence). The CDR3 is CSARLQDHGGRPDGYEQFF. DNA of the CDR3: TGCAGTGCTAGACTGCAAGATCACGGGGGACGACCAGATGGGTATGAGCAGTTCTTC.

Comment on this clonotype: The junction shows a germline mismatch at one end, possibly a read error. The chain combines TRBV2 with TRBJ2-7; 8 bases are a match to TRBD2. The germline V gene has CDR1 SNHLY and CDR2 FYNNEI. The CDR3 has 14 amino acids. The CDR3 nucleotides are TGTGCCAGCAGCGAAGGGACTAGAATCTACGAGCAGTACTTC. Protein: CASSEGTRIYEQYF.

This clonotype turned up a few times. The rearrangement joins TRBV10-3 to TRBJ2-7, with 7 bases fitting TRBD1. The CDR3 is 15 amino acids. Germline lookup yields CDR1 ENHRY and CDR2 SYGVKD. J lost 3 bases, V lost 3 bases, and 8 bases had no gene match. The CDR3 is CAISDRQGSGYEQYF. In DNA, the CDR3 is TGTGCCATCAGTGACCGACAGGGATCGGGCTACGAGCAGTACTTC.

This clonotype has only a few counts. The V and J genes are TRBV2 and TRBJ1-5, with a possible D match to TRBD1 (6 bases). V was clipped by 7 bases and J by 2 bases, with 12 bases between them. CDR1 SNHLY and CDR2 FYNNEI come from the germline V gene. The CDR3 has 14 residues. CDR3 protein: CASIAGGRNQPQHF. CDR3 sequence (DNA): TGTGCCAGCATTGCCGGGGGCCGCAATCAGCCCCAGCATTTT. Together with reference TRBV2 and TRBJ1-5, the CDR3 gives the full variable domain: EPEVTQTPSHQVTQMGQEVILRCVPISNHLYFYWYRQILGQKVEFLVSFYNNEISEKSEIFDDQFSVERPDGSNFTLKIRSTKLEDSAMYFCASIAGGRNQPQHFGDGTRLSIL.